The 28 T cell receptor beta chains in this list originate from one sample, sequenced in a study of blood T cells in healthy people across ages (dated by TCRdb to the mid-2010s). Library creation used 5' RACE. This sample was sequenced with an Illumina HiSeq 2500. The second PCR ran for roughly 6 to 11 cycles and used a J-beta primer mix along with a sample-barcoded 5' primer. TCRdb reprocessed the public reads (quality trimming at Q25 with fastp, clone calling with MiXCR) and kept in-frame beta chains. All rows with the same CDR3 protein become a single entry with the most common DNA and genes. The sample table holds more than 650,000 distinct CDR3 sequences, of which roughly 50% were seen once. Clones ranked in the top ten supply under 50% of the sample. What was sequenced was blood. These receptors all stem from a man aged 80 or over in good health.

The V call is TRBV29-1, the J call TRBJ2-7, with D perhaps matching TRBD1 or TRBD2 (5 bases each). Germline V gene lookup returns CDR1 SQVTM and CDR2 ANQGSEA. There are 13 residues in the CDR3. Trimming removed 3 bases from V and 1 base from J, with 10 bases in between. CDR3 region: CSVEGDFSYEQYF. The CDR3 region has the DNA TGCAGCGTTGAGGGGGATTTTTCCTACGAGCAGTACTTC.

This clonotype turned up a few times. The rearrangement links TRBV7-2 to TRBJ2-3; 12 positions agree with TRBD2. V gave up 5 bases and J gave up 4 bases; unmatched junction bases: 7. Germline CDR1 is SGHTA and CDR2 is FQGNSA. This CDR3 has 16 residues. DNA of the CDR3: TGTGCCAGCAGCCCCTGGACTAGCGGGATAGCAGATACGCAGTATTTT. This encodes CASSPWTSGIADTQYF. Looking up the rest from reference TRBV7-2 and TRBJ2-3 gives the full variable domain: GAGVSQSPSNKVTEKGKDVELRCDPISGHTALYWYRQSLGQGLEFLIYFQGNSAPDKSGLPSDRFSAERTGGSVSTLTIQRTQQEDSAVYLCASSPWTSGIADTQYFGPGTRLTVL.

The V call is TRBV6-6, the J call TRBJ1-2; D possibly corresponds to TRBD1 (5 bases). V dropped 2 bases and J dropped 8 bases, with 18 bases sitting between them. The CDR3 has 15 amino acids. Germline V gives CDR1 MNHNY, CDR2 SVGAGI (reference sequence). CDR3 sequence reads: CASSYAGTAGGGYTF. For the CDR3, the DNA is TGTGCCAGCAGTTACGCCGGGACCGCGGGCGGAGGCTACACCTTC.

This clonotype was observed a few times. The DNA for the CDR3 is TGTGCCAGCAGTACCACCGGACTGAGAGGGACAGGTTGGACCCCGGCACAAGAGACCCAGTACTTC. Translation: CASSTTGLRGTGWTPAQETQYF. V usage is TRBV7-3 and J usage is TRBJ2-5, with 8 bases identical to TRBD1. CDR1 is SGHTA, CDR2 FQGTGA, per germline. Trimming removed 6 bases from V and 2 bases from J; junction bases left unmatched: 29. The CDR3 covers 22 residues.

In DNA, the CDR3 is TGTGCCAGCAGTCGTTACAGGGGGTGGAGCACAGATACGCAGTATTTT. Translated: CASSRYRGWSTDTQYF. The chain has TRBV27 and TRBJ2-3; 8 positions match TRBD1. The ends lost 5 bases at V and 0 bases at J; junction bases unmatched: 7. Germline values: CDR1 MNHEY, CDR2 SMNVEV (reference sequence). The length of the CDR3 is 16 residues.

The chain combines TRBV28 with TRBJ2-1; 11 bases are shared with TRBD2. This CDR3 comprises 18 residues. Losses at the gene ends were 1 base for V and 6 bases for J; bases not matched to a gene: 11. Germline V gene lookup returns CDR1 MDHEN and CDR2 SYDVKM. The CDR3 sequence is CASSLFSIVAGGSNEQFF. The CDR3, as DNA: TGTGCCAGCAGTTTATTCTCTATCGTAGCGGGAGGGAGCAATGAGCAGTTCTTC.

This clonotype has only a few counts. V is TRBV29-1 and J is TRBJ2-6; no clear D. Germline V CDR1 and CDR2: SQVTM, ANQGSEA. CDR3 length: 14 residues. The germline V and J ends were trimmed by 6 bases and 0 bases, with 9 bases remaining between them. The chain's CDR3 is CSVLAGSGANVLTF. CDR3 DNA sequence: TGCAGCGTCTTGGCCGGCTCTGGGGCCAACGTCCTGACTTTC.

The chain couples TRBV20-1 to TRBJ2-1, with 8 bases identical to TRBD1. Germline loops: CDR1 DFQATT, CDR2 SNEGSKA (reference sequence). The CDR3 has 16 residues. J was trimmed by 0 bases and V by 1 base; bases with no gene match: 5. This CDR3 is CSARVQGAHSYNEQFF. The CDR3, as DNA: TGCAGTGCTAGAGTCCAGGGGGCCCACTCCTACAATGAGCAGTTCTTC.

The gene calls are TRBV20-1 and TRBJ2-3, with 12 bases aligning to TRBD2. The CDR3 has 14 amino acids. CDR1 and CDR2 (germline): DFQATT, SNEGSKA (reference sequence). J was trimmed by 14 bases and V by 6 bases; bases with no gene match: 15. The CDR3 loop is CSARTSGNDRYAYF. CDR3 in DNA: TGCAGTGCCAGGACTAGCGGGAACGACAGATACGCGTATTTT.

The V and J genes are TRBV7-2 and TRBJ2-3, with a tentative D call TRBD2 (5 bases). Germline CDR1 and CDR2: SGHTA and FQGNSA. Trimming stripped 3 bases from V and 0 bases from J, with 16 bases between. The length of the CDR3 is 17 residues. The CDR3 DNA is TGTGCCAGCAGCTTGAACAGCGGAGCTACTAGCACAGATACGCAGTATTTT. Amino acid sequence: CASSLNSGATSTDTQYF.

The J gene is TRBJ2-5, the V gene TRBV10-3, with 7 bases matching TRBD2. The tail of the sequence fits TRBJ2-7 better, so the J call may be wrong. This CDR3 spans 15 amino acids. Germline-derived CDR1 and CDR2 are ENHRY and SYGVKD. CDR3 loop: CAISKLARGRVEQYF. CDR3 DNA: TGTGCCATCAGCAAACTAGCGAGAGGTCGGGTCGAGCAGTACTTC.

The CDR3: CASSEEPPAFF. The CDR3 nucleotides read TGTGCCAGCAGTGAAGAACCCCCAGCTTTCTTT. The chain carries TRBV2 and TRBJ1-1; no definite D call. CDR1 and CDR2 (germline): SNHLY, FYNNEI. The length of the CDR3 is 11 residues. V gave up 1 base and J gave up 10 bases, with 7 bases separating them. The full variable domain, completed using reference TRBV2 and TRBJ1-1, is EPEVTQTPSHQVTQMGQEVILRCVPISNHLYFYWYRQILGQKVEFLVSFYNNEISEKSEIFDDQFSVERPDGSNFTLKIRSTKLEDSAMYFCASSEEPPAFFGQGTRLTVV.

This chain uses TRBV27 with TRBJ2-2; weak D call: TRBD1 (6 bases). The CDR3 length is 17 residues. Germline V gene data show CDR1 as MNHEY and CDR2 as SMNVEV (reference sequence). V lost 0 bases to trimming and J lost 2 bases, with 13 bases between them. Here the CDR3 DNA reads TGTGCCAGCAGTTTATCGTCAGGGACAACTAACACCGGGGAGCTGTTTTTT. Protein sequence: CASSLSSGTTNTGELFF.

This clonotype showed up just a few times. V gene TRBV12-3 or TRBV12-4 combines with J gene TRBJ2-3; TRBD1 aligns across 8 bases. Trimming at V came to 6 bases and at J to 0 bases, leaving 5 bases not matched to a gene. This CDR3 contains 15 residues. The CDR3 loop is CASRETGGSTDTQYF. In nucleotides, the CDR3 is TGTGCCAGCAGGGAAACAGGGGGTAGCACAGATACGCAGTATTTT.

V and J are TRBV6-5 and TRBJ1-5, with 7 bases that match TRBD1. Germline CDR1 MNHEY, CDR2 SVGAGI. The V and J ends lost 2 bases and 5 bases, in that order; junction bases with no gene match: 3. This CDR3 contains 14 residues. DNA of the CDR3: TGTGCCAGCAGTTACCAAACAGGGGATCAGCCCCAGCATTTT. Translation: CASSYQTGDQPQHF.

The rearrangement links TRBV11-2 to TRBJ2-5, with 10 bases aligning to TRBD2. After removal of 0 bases from V and 4 bases from J, the junction contained 2 bases not matched to a gene. The CDR3 contains 15 residues. CDR1 and CDR2 (germline): SGHAT, FQNNGV. The DNA of the CDR3 is TGTGCCAGCAGCTTAGACGGACTAGCGGCAGAGACCCAGTACTTC. Its translation: CASSLDGLAAETQYF.

The chain couples TRBV7-8 to TRBJ2-3, with TRBD1 identical over 7 bases. Germline CDR1 is SGHVS and CDR2 is FQNEAQ. This CDR3 spans 14 amino acids. V lost 2 bases to trimming and J lost 14 bases; unmatched junction nucleotides: 13. CDR3 sequence reads: CASSLKPGDRYAYF. The CDR3 coding sequence is TGTGCCAGCAGCTTAAAGCCCGGGGACAGATACGCGTATTTT.

This clonotype was observed at least ten times. As DNA, the CDR3 is TGTGCCAGCAGCTTCGACAGGGGGGCTTCGGGTGATACGCAGTATTTT. Translated: CASSFDRGASGDTQYF. This sequence joins TRBV5-5 and TRBJ2-3; 9 bases match TRBD1. J was trimmed by 6 bases and V by 2 bases; bases with no gene match: 10. Germline-derived CDR1 and CDR2 are SGHKS and YYEKEE (reference sequence). The CDR3 is 16 amino acids.

The chain has TRBV7-9 and TRBJ1-2; the D gene is possibly TRBD1 (6 bases). In germline, CDR1 is SEHNR, CDR2 FQNEAQ (reference sequence). Trimming cost V 6 bases and J 6 bases, with 17 bases left between them. The CDR3 sequence is 14 residues long. CDR3 protein: CASRDLTGPDGYTF. CDR3 coding DNA: TGTGCCAGCAGAGATTTAACAGGGCCGGATGGCTACACCTTC.

As for this clonotype: A much larger clone lies one base from this, so it may be a read error. V and J are TRBV4-1 and TRBJ2-5; 8 bases agree with TRBD2. This CDR3 region has 14 residues. Germline V gives CDR1 MGHRA, CDR2 YSYEKL. The DNA of the CDR3 is TGCGCCAGCGGCCAAGGGGGACTAGGAGAGACCCAGTACTTC. This sequence encodes CASGQGGLGETQYF.

The chain carries TRBV9 and TRBJ2-3; tentative D call: TRBD2 (6 bases). This CDR3 is built from 12 residues. V was clipped by 3 bases and J by 6 bases, with 8 bases between them. Germline CDR1 SGDLS, CDR2 YYNGEE. The chain's CDR3 is CASSGGGDTQYF. Here the CDR3 DNA reads TGTGCCAGCAGCGGTGGGGGGGATACGCAGTATTTT.

The V call is TRBV20-1, the J call TRBJ2-7; D is unclear. Germline V CDR1 and CDR2: DFQATT, SNEGSKA (reference sequence). CDR3 length: 13 amino acids. Trimming stripped 6 bases from V and 3 bases from J, with 15 bases between. For the CDR3, the DNA is TGCAGTGCCAGGCGCCCGGTGTACTACGAGCAGTACTTC. This gives the protein CSARRPVYYEQYF.

The chain couples TRBV24-1 to TRBJ2-5; 8 bases agree with TRBD2. Matching the DNA end better, TRBJ2-7 makes the J call doubtful. The length of the CDR3 is 14 residues. CDR1 and CDR2 from the germline V gene are KGHDR and SFDVKD. For the CDR3, the DNA is TGTGCCACCAGTCAGGCGGGAGGTATGTACGAGCAGTACTTC. It yields the protein CATSQAGGMYEQYF.

The V gene is TRBV24-1, the J gene TRBJ2-2; D is perhaps TRBD1 (6 bases). V shed 8 bases and J shed 0 bases, with 9 bases lying between them. The CDR3 extends over 14 amino acids. The germline V gene encodes CDR1 KGHDR and CDR2 SFDVKD. CDR3 coding DNA: TGTGCCACCACTAACAGGGCGAACACCGGGGAGCTGTTTTTT. This sequence encodes CATTNRANTGELFF.

This clonotype has more than one count but fewer than ten. The chain joins TRBV7-2 to TRBJ2-3, with unresolved D. The CDR3 length is 15 residues. The germline V gene encodes CDR1 SGHTA and CDR2 FQGNSA. V dropped 1 base and J dropped 5 bases, with 13 bases sitting between them. CDR3 nucleotides: TGTGCCAGCAGCTTAGACCCCGTTCCGGGAGATACGCAGTATTTT. This codes for CASSLDPVPGDTQYF.

V is TRBV6-5 and J is TRBJ1-2, with D possibly matching TRBD1 (6 bases). This CDR3 has 17 residues. V gave up 4 bases and J gave up 0 bases, with 18 bases separating them. The germline gives CDR1 MNHEY, CDR2 SVGAGI. The CDR3 loop reads CASSWGGTRTANYGYTF. CDR3 nucleotide sequence: TGTGCCAGCAGTTGGGGGGGGACTCGGACAGCTAACTATGGCTACACCTTC.

V gene TRBV27 combines with J gene TRBJ2-4; maybe TRBD2 (6 bases). TRBJ2-7 matches the DNA end more closely, so the J call is doubtful. There are 15 residues in the CDR3. Germline V gene lookup returns CDR1 MNHEY and CDR2 SMNVEV (reference sequence). CDR3 nucleotide sequence: TGTGCCAGCAGTTTAAAGGGCGGGGACGCCTACGAGCAGTACTTC. Its protein product is CASSLKGGDAYEQYF.

As for this clonotype: An end of the junction does not agree with germline; a read error may underlie this. The J gene is TRBJ1-2, the V gene TRBV24-1; D may be TRBD1 (6 bases). CDR3 size: 14 residues. Germline CDR1 reads KGHDR; CDR2 reads SFDVKD. The CDR3 nucleotides read TGTGCCACCAGTGGGCGGGGGCTCAACTATGGCCACACCTTC. Protein product: CATSGRGLNYGHTF.